This T cell receptor beta chain was identified during a study of cytomegalovirus exposure and HLA in healthy donors. The donors were members of the approximately 120-subject validation cohort (separate from the approximately 670-subject first cohort). A word on this clone: What it recognizes is unknown.

Sequenced by immunoSEQ multiplex PCR; TCRdb stores in-frame clones only, minus some. This table has approximately 210,000 clones, 85% to 90% appearing once. Study conclusions and caveats: That first-cohort TCR clusters tended to co-occur in the approximately 110 validation repertoires was found in a later analysis.

The ends lost 8 bases at V and 6 bases at J; junction bases unmatched: 11. Germline CDR1 reads MNHEY; CDR2 reads SVGAGI. There are 15 residues in the CDR3. The sample comprised PBMCs. The chain links TRBV6-5 to TRBJ2-7; 12 bases match TRBD2. This receptor was obtained from a young woman in good health and CMV-seronegative. CDR3 sequence (DNA): TGTGCCAGCCAAAGGGGGACTAGCGGGCGGCGCGAGCAGTACTTC. Its translation: CASQRGTSGRREQYF.